This T cell receptor beta chain was sequenced in a study of technical replicates of blood from a handful of donors. The germline V gene encodes CDR1 LNHDA and CDR2 SQIVND (reference sequence). The ends were cut back, 5 bases at V and 6 bases at J, with 20 bases in the middle. The CDR3 covers 15 residues. The table came from immunoSEQ multiplex PCR; TCRdb's copy has only in-frame clones and leaves some out. Of about 97,000 clones listed, roughly 95% are singletons. The genes are TRBV19 and TRBJ2-7, with D maybe TRBD2 (6 bases). Input material: T cells isolated from PBMCs. This receptor was identified in a human donor in good health. This CDR3 reads CASSLTRPVGGEQYF. CDR3 sequence (DNA): TGTGCCAGTAGTTTAACCCGGCCCGTGGGGGGCGAGCAGTACTTC. The entire variable domain, with the rest obtained from reference TRBV19 and TRBJ2-7, is as follows: DGGITQSPKYLFRKEGQNVTLSCEQNLNHDAMYWYRQDPGQGLRLIYYSQIVNDFQKGDIAEGYSVSREKKESFPLTVTSAQKNPTAFYLCASSLTRPVGGEQYFGPGTRLTVT.